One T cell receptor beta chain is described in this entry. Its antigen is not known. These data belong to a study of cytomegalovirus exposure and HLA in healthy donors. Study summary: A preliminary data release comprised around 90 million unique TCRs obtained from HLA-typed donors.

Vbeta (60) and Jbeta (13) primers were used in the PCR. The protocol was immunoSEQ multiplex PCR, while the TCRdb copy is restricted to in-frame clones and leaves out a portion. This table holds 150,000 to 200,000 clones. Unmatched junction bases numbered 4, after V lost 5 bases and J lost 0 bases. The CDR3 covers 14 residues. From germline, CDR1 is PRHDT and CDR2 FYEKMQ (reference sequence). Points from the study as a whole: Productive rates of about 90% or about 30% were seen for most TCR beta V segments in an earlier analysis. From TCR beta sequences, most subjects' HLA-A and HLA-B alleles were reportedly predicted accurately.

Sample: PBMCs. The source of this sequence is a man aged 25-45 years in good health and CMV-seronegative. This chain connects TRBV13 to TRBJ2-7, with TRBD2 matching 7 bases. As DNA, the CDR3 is TGTGCCAGCAGCCCTCGGACTAGCTCCTACGAGCAGTACTTC. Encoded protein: CASSPRTSSYEQYF.